Detailed here is one T cell receptor (beta chain). The antigen is not known. This sample stems from a study of graft-versus-host responses after intestinal transplantation. Study-level background: Anti-thymocyte globulin induction preceded three to four years of tacrolimus and steroid maintenance in all recipients. General study findings and limits: The presence of high graft-versus-host to host-versus-graft clonal ratios in allografts characterized patients with graft-donor T cell macrochimerism. Some GvH clones were seen earlier in gut or blood, suggesting intestinal origin.

Profiling relied on immunoSEQ multiplex PCR, and the TCRdb table lists in-frame clones only, not all of them. The sample yields about 93,000 clones, 80% to 95% seen once. This specimen was unstimulated CD8+ T cells sorted from spleen or lymph node cells, taken before intestinal transplant. The TCR comes from a human donor who received an intestinal transplant.

This CDR3 is CAGYQDFGNTIYF. CDR3 coding DNA: TGTGCCGGGTACCAGGACTTTGGAAACACCATATATTTT. This rearrangement joins TRBV7-9 to TRBJ1-3; D uncertain. Germline values: CDR1 SEHNR, CDR2 FQNEAQ (reference sequence). The V gene lost 11 bases and the J gene lost 3 bases, with 14 bases spanning the gap. The CDR3 is 13 amino acids.